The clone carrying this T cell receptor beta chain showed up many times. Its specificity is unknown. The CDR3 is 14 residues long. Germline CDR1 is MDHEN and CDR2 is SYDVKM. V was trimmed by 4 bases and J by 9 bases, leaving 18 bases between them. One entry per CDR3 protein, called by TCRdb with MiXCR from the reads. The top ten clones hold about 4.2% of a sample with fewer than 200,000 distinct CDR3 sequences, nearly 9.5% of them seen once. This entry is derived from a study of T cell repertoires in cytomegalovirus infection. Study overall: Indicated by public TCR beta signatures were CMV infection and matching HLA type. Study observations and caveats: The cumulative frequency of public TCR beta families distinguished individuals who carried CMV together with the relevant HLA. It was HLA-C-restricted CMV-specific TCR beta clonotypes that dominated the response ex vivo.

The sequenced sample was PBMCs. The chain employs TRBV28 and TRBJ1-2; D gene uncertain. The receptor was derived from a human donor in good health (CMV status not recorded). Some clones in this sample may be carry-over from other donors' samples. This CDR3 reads CASSSLSRGISYTF. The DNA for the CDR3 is TGTGCCAGCAGTTCCCTTAGTCGTGGGATTAGCTACACCTTC.